This TCR beta chain derives from a study of T cell repertoires in cytomegalovirus infection. At the level of the study: Public TCR beta signatures provided an indication of both CMV infection and a matching HLA type. Whole-study findings and limits: There were HLA-C-restricted CMV-specific TCR beta clonotypes dominating the ex vivo response.

TCRdb passed the reads through MiXCR, listing each CDR3 protein once. There are about 310,000 distinct CDR3 sequences in the sample; roughly a sixth occur only once, and around 11% lies in the top ten. Regarding this clonotype: Its antigen is not known.

Germline assignment: CDR1 SGHDT and CDR2 YYEEEE. This CDR3 has 18 amino acids. V shed 4 bases and J 5 bases; nucleotides not matched to a gene: 18. The chain uses TRBV5-6 and TRBJ2-5; 9 nucleotides agree with TRBD1. Sequenced: PBMCs. The TCR sequence derives from a human donor in good health (CMV status not recorded). Some clones in this sample may be carry-over from other donors' samples. The CDR3: CASSAAGTGLPFWETQYF. The CDR3 DNA follows: TGTGCCAGCAGCGCGGCCGGGACAGGGCTCCCATTTTGGGAGACCCAGTACTTC.